The TCR beta chain described here comes from a study of blood T cells in healthy people across ages. Overall study results and limits: Naive T cell percentage showed a strong correlation with TCR beta diversity. Unknown CMV status may confound age-related changes in expanded clones.

Notes on this clonotype: The antigen is not known.

The use of a sample-barcoded 5' primer and a J-beta primer mix characterized a second PCR of about 7 to 12 cycles. With 12 random nucleotides, a template-switch adaptor tagged each individual cDNA molecule. TCRdb re-called the 5' RACE reads with MiXCR, one entry per CDR3 protein. This sample carries 1,100,000 or so distinct CDR3 sequences, 45% of them seen once, and the ten largest clones take approximately 17%. The junction had 7 bases not matched to a gene; V was cut back by 4 bases and J by 10 bases. The CDR3 length is 15 residues. Sequencing was done on a sample of blood. J is TRBJ2-3 and V is TRBV12-3 or TRBV12-4; 14 nucleotides line up with TRBD2. The TCR comes from a woman aged 60-70 years in good health. The DNA for the CDR3 is TGTGCCAGCAGTTACGGACTAGCGGGAGGTTGGGCGCAGTATTTT. This gives the protein CASSYGLAGGWAQYF.